This TCR beta chain was observed in a study of T cell changes during pregnancy in multiple sclerosis. Only a few counts were recorded for this clone. Germline V gene sequence: CDR1 LNHDA, CDR2 SQIVND (reference sequence). V lost 5 bases to trimming and J lost 8 bases; unmatched junction nucleotides: 6. This CDR3 region has 13 residues. Assay: immunoSEQ multiplex PCR; the TCRdb copy retains only in-frame clones and omits some. The data show around 24,000 clones, more than 75% seen once. The specimen comprised CD4+ T cells from peripheral blood mononuclear cells, sampled in the second trimester of pregnancy. The TCR was taken from a female donor in good health, enrolled as a control in a pregnancy study. V is TRBV19 and J is TRBJ1-1, with 9 bases fitting TRBD1. The CDR3 nucleotides are TGTGCCAGTAGTGAGGGACAGGGCGCGGAAGCTTTCTTT. It specifies CASSEGQGAEAFF.